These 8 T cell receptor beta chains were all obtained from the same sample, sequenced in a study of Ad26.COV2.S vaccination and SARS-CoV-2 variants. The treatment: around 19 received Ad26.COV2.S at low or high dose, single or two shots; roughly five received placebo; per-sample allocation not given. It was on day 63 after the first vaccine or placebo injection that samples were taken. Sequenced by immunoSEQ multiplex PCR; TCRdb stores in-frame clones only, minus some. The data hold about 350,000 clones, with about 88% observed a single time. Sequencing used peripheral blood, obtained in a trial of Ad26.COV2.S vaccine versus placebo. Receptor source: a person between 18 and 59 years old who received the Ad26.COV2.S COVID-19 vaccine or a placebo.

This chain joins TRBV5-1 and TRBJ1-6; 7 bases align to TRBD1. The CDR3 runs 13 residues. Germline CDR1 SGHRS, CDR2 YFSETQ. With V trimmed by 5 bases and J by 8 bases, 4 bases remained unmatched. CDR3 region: CASRGQTDSPLHF. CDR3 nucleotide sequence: TGCGCCAGCAGGGGACAGACCGATTCACCCCTCCACTTT.

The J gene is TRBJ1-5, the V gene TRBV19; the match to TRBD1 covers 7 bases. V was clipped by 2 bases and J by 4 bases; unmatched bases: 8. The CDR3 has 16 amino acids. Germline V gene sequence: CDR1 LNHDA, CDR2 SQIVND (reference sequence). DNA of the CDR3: TGTGCCAGTAGTATATCCCGGCGGACAGGTAATCAGCCCCAGCATTTT. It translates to CASSISRRTGNQPQHF.

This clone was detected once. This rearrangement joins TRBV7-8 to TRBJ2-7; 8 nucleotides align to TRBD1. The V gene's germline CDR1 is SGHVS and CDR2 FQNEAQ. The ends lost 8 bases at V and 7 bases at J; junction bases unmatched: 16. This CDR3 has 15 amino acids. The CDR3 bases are TGTGCCAGCCAGGAACAGGGGGTCGCCCGGTTGGAGCAGTACTTC. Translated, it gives CASQEQGVARLEQYF.

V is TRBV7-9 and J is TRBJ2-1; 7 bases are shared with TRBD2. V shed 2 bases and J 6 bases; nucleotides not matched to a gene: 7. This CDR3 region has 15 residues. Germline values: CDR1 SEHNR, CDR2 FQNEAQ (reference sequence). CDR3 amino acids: CASSLYSGSANEQFF. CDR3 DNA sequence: TGTGCCAGCAGCTTATATAGCGGGTCCGCCAATGAGCAGTTCTTC.

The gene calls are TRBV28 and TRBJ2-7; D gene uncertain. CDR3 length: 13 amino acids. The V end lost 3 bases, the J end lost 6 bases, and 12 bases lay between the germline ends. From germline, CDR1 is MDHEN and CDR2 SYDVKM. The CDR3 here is CASSFDGPLEQYF. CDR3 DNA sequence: TGTGCCAGCAGTTTTGACGGCCCGCTCGAGCAGTACTTC.

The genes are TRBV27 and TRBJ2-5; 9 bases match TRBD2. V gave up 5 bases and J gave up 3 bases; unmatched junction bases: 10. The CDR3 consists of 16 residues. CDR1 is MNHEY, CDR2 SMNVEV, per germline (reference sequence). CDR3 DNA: TGTGCCAGCAGTGCCAGGCGGGGGGGGTGGGAAGAGACCCAGTACTTC. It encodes CASSARRGGWEETQYF.

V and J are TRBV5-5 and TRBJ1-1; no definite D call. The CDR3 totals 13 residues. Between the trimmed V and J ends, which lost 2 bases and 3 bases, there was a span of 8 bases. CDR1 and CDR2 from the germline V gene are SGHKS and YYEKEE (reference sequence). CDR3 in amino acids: CASSFTGDTEAFF. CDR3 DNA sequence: TGTGCCAGCAGCTTTACGGGAGACACTGAAGCTTTCTTT.

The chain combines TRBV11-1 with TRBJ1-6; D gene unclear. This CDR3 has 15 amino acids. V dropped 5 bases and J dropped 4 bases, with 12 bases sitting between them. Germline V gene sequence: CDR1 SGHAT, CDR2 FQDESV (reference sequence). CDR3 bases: TGTGCCAGCAGCCCGCAACCGGGATATAATTCACCCCTCCACTTT. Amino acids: CASSPQPGYNSPLHF.